Presented here are 27 T cell receptor beta chains from one specimen sequenced in a study of blood T cell repertoires in COVID-19. Sequencing used immunoSEQ multiplex PCR; TCRdb keeps in-frame clones, though not all of them. This repertoire shows over 100,000 clones, roughly 82% found once; its top ten account for 7.9%. What was sequenced was peripheral blood. The receptors here all came from a woman at least 80 years old with active or convalescent COVID-19.

The chain employs TRBV9 and TRBJ2-3, with D hard to call. With 4 bases removed from V and 2 bases from J, the gap between germline ends came to 11 bases. This CDR3 has 14 amino acids. The germline V gene encodes CDR1 SGDLS and CDR2 YYNGEE. The CDR3 coding sequence is TGTGCCAGCAGCCAACGACTGACCACAGATACGCAGTATTTT. The encoded protein is CASSQRLTTDTQYF.

This clone was observed a few times. The rearrangement uses TRBV18 and TRBJ2-2; maybe TRBD1 (6 bases). CDR3 length: 15 residues. Germline CDR1 reads KGHSH; CDR2 reads LQKENI. The V gene lost 3 bases and the J gene lost 4 bases, with 12 bases spanning the gap. CDR3 loop: CASSPLDSPTGELFF. Written as DNA, the CDR3 is TGTGCCAGCTCACCCCTGGACAGTCCCACCGGGGAGCTGTTTTTT. Variable domain in full (rest from reference TRBV18 and TRBJ2-2): NAGVMQNPRHLVRRRGQEARLRCSPMKGHSHVYWYRQLPEEGLKFMVYLQKENIIDESGMPKERFSAEFPKEGPSILRIQQVVRGDSAAYFCASSPLDSPTGELFFGEGSRLTVL.

The chain recombines TRBV5-4 with TRBJ2-7, with 8 bases matching TRBD2. The CDR3 spans 14 residues. Germline loops: CDR1 SGHNT, CDR2 YYREEE (reference sequence). Unmatched junction bases numbered 3, after V lost 4 bases and J lost 0 bases. The chain's CDR3 is CASSRGLDSYEQYF. The DNA of the CDR3 is TGTGCCAGCAGCCGGGGACTAGACTCCTACGAGCAGTACTTC.

The gene calls are TRBV3-1 (or the pseudogene TRBV3-2) and TRBJ2-4; TRBD2 aligns across 11 bases. Trimming removed 1 base from V and 9 bases from J; junction bases left unmatched: 11. The CDR3 extends over 17 amino acids. Germline V gives CDR1 LGHDT, CDR2 YNNKEL (reference sequence). Here the CDR3 reads CASSQVLAGGSGGIQYF. CDR3 in DNA: TGTGCCAGCAGCCAAGTTCTAGCGGGGGGCTCTGGAGGCATTCAGTACTTC.

The gene calls are TRBV5-6 and TRBJ2-1; 9 nucleotides line up with TRBD2. The V gene's germline CDR1 is SGHDT and CDR2 YYEEEE. With 3 bases clipped from V and 8 bases from J, the junction kept 6 bases outside the gene matches. The length of the CDR3 is 14 residues. The CDR3 sequence: CASSSRGTSHEQFF. CDR3 DNA: TGTGCCAGCAGCTCGAGGGGGACTAGCCATGAGCAGTTCTTC.

In DNA, the CDR3 is TGTGCCAGCAGTTTTCAGTGGAGCTCCTACAATGAGCAGTTCTTC. It encodes CASSFQWSSYNEQFF. The rearrangement joins TRBV27 to TRBJ2-1; D call uncertain. V was shortened by 3 bases and J by 0 bases, with 9 bases between the two germline ends. This CDR3 spans 15 amino acids. Germline CDR1 reads MNHEY; CDR2 reads SMNVEV (reference sequence).

V gene TRBV25-1 combines with J gene TRBJ2-1, with D possibly being TRBD1 (5 bases). The CDR3 spans 14 residues. Trimming pared 3 bases from V and 7 bases from J, leaving 13 bases between. Germline CDR1 and CDR2: MGHDK and SYGVNS. The CDR3 loop reads CASSDSQGYNEQFF. CDR3 sequence (DNA): TGTGCCAGCAGTGACTCTCAGGGCTATAATGAGCAGTTCTTC.

This clone was recorded at least ten times. This chain joins TRBV7-9 and TRBJ1-1, with TRBD1 as a possible D gene (6 bases). The CDR3 runs to 13 residues. Trimming removed 6 bases at V and 6 bases at J, with 14 bases between. CDR1 and CDR2 from the germline V gene are SEHNR and FQNEAQ (reference sequence). CDR3 loop: CASSQQGDAEAFF. The CDR3 DNA sequence: TGTGCCAGCAGTCAACAGGGAGACGCTGAAGCTTTCTTT.

The chain employs TRBV7-3 and TRBJ2-3; D might be TRBD1 (6 bases). This CDR3 spans 14 amino acids. With 3 bases removed from V and 4 bases from J, the gap between germline ends came to 11 bases. Germline CDR1 is SGHTA and CDR2 is FQGTGA. In DNA, the CDR3 is TGTGCCAGCAGCTTCAGGGGAAGCGCAGATACGCAGTATTTT. This sequence encodes CASSFRGSADTQYF. Looking up the rest from reference TRBV7-3 and TRBJ2-3 gives the full variable domain: GAGVSQTPSNKVTEKGKYVELRCDPISGHTALYWYRQSLGQGPEFLIYFQGTGAADDSGLPNDRFFAVRPEGSVSTLKIQRTERGDSAVYLCASSFRGSADTQYFGPGTRLTVL.

The genes are TRBV5-1 and TRBJ2-7, with TRBD2 matching over 11 bases. Germline trimming cut 4 bases from V and 6 bases from J; bases unmatched to any gene: 12. The CDR3 covers 16 residues. CDR1 SGHRS and CDR2 YFSETQ come from the germline V gene. The CDR3 here is CASSLQATSGRAEQYF. CDR3 nucleotide sequence: TGCGCCAGCAGCCTACAAGCTACTAGCGGGAGAGCCGAGCAGTACTTC.

This rearrangement joins TRBV6-5 to TRBJ1-6; 9 bases line up with TRBD1. V shed 5 bases and J 4 bases; nucleotides not matched to a gene: 3. The CDR3 is 15 residues long. The germline V gene has CDR1 MNHEY and CDR2 SVGAGI. The CDR3 loop reads CASSKTGGYNSPLHF. The DNA of the CDR3 is TGTGCCAGCAGTAAGACAGGGGGATATAATTCACCCCTCCACTTT.

This clone was counted between two and nine times. This chain uses TRBV9 with TRBJ2-7; 7 bases are shared with TRBD1. Germline assignment: CDR1 SGDLS and CDR2 YYNGEE. Trimming removed 4 bases from V and 4 bases from J; junction bases left unmatched: 8. The CDR3 runs 14 residues. The CDR3 loop reads CASSTTGTEYEQYF. The CDR3 nucleotides are TGTGCCAGCAGCACAACCGGGACAGAGTACGAGCAGTACTTC.

This clone showed up just once. The CDR3 nucleotides read TGTGCCAGCAGTTTGTCATACACCAACACTGAAGCTTTCTTT. This codes for CASSLSYTNTEAFF. The chain links TRBV6-5 to TRBJ1-1, with unresolved D. The CDR3 covers 14 residues. Germline CDR1 and CDR2: MNHEY and SVGAGI. The germline V and J ends were trimmed by 4 bases and 2 bases, with 11 bases remaining between them.

This clone has only one observation. The CDR3 loop reads CASGTHRVSTGELFF. CDR3 nucleotides: TGCGCCAGCGGGACCCACAGGGTGTCCACCGGGGAGCTGTTTTTT. The V and J genes are TRBV5-1 and TRBJ2-2; possible D gene TRBD1, 6 bases. Trimming shortened V by 7 bases and J by 4 bases, and 17 bases separated the two germline ends. The CDR3 runs 15 residues. Germline loops: CDR1 SGHRS, CDR2 YFSETQ. Full variable domain (outside the CDR3, taken from reference TRBV5-1 and TRBJ2-2): KAGVTQTPRYLIKTRGQQVTLSCSPISGHRSVSWYQQTPGQGLQFLFEYFSETQRNKGNFPGRFSGRQFSNSRSEMNVSTLELGDSALYLCASGTHRVSTGELFFGEGSRLTVL.

The chain joins TRBV5-1 to TRBJ2-1; D gene unclear. V was shortened by 2 bases and J by 0 bases, with 9 bases between the two germline ends. Germline assignment: CDR1 SGHRS and CDR2 YFSETQ. The CDR3 is 15 residues long. CDR3 sequence (DNA): TGCGCCAGCAGCTTCAGGCTTAGCTCCTACAATGAGCAGTTCTTC. Amino acids: CASSFRLSSYNEQFF. The whole variable domain, filled in from reference TRBV5-1 and TRBJ2-1, reads KAGVTQTPRYLIKTRGQQVTLSCSPISGHRSVSWYQQTPGQGLQFLFEYFSETQRNKGNFPGRFSGRQFSNSRSEMNVSTLELGDSALYLCASSFRLSSYNEQFFGPGTRLTVL.

The chain links TRBV19 to TRBJ1-5, with TRBD1 matching over 8 bases. With V trimmed by 1 base and J by 6 bases, 8 bases remained unmatched. This CDR3 region has 16 residues. Germline CDR1 LNHDA, CDR2 SQIVND (reference sequence). CDR3 sequence (DNA): TGTGCCAGTAGTATAGCCCAGGGGGCGGTGAGTCAGCCCCAGCATTTT. Translation gives CASSIAQGAVSQPQHF. The whole variable domain, filled in from reference TRBV19 and TRBJ1-5, reads DGGITQSPKYLFRKEGQNVTLSCEQNLNHDAMYWYRQDPGQGLRLIYYSQIVNDFQKGDIAEGYSVSREKKESFPLTVTSAQKNPTAFYLCASSIAQGAVSQPQHFGDGTRLSIL.

This chain links TRBV5-5 with TRBJ2-7; TRBD1 matches 10 bases. The CDR3 is made up of 15 amino acids. Germline trimming cut 4 bases from V and 2 bases from J; bases unmatched to any gene: 6. The V gene's germline CDR1 is SGHKS and CDR2 YYEKEE (reference sequence). Here the CDR3 DNA reads TGTGCCAGCAGCCCACGGACAGGGGGGGCCTACGAGCAGTACTTC. As protein: CASSPRTGGAYEQYF.

This clone was detected only a few times. The gene calls are TRBV4-1 and TRBJ1-2, with D perhaps TRBD1 (6 bases). The CDR3 spans 14 residues. V shed 4 bases and J shed 8 bases, with 17 bases lying between them. CDR1 is MGHRA and CDR2 is YSYEKL in the germline V gene. The CDR3: CASSPTDDRSGYTF. The DNA for the CDR3 is TGCGCCAGCAGCCCCACAGACGACAGGAGCGGCTACACCTTC.

V usage is TRBV6-1 and J usage is TRBJ2-5; TRBD1 aligns across 8 bases. The germline V gene encodes CDR1 MNHNS and CDR2 SASEGT. The V and J ends lost 1 base and 2 bases, in that order; junction bases with no gene match: 3. The CDR3 spans 15 residues. The DNA for the CDR3 is TGTGCCAGCAGTGAAGGCCACAGGGGGCAAGAGACCCAGTACTTC. Residues: CASSEGHRGQETQYF.

The chain carries TRBV28 and TRBJ1-1; D is undetermined. V lost 7 bases, J lost 1 base, and 13 bases lay in between. Germline V CDR1 and CDR2: MDHEN, SYDVKM. This CDR3 spans 14 amino acids. The CDR3: CASTARGTNTEAFF. CDR3 DNA: TGTGCCAGCACTGCCCGGGGTACGAACACTGAAGCTTTCTTT. The full variable domain, completed using reference TRBV28 and TRBJ1-1, is DVKVTQSSRYLVKRTGEKVFLECVQDMDHENMFWYRQDPGLGLRLIYFSYDVKMKEKGDIPEGYSVSREKKERFSLILESASTNQTSMYLCASTARGTNTEAFFGQGTRLTVV.

The table lists this clone with a count of one. The chain carries TRBV2 and TRBJ2-5; the D is unclear. The CDR3 sequence is 13 residues long. With 7 bases removed from V and 2 bases from J, the gap between germline ends came to 11 bases. The germline V gene encodes CDR1 SNHLY and CDR2 FYNNEI. The CDR3 here is CASIPGGQETQYF. CDR3 bases: TGTGCCAGCATTCCCGGCGGACAAGAGACCCAGTACTTC.

This clone has a handful of counts. The J gene is TRBJ2-3, the V gene TRBV20-1, with a possible D match to TRBD2 (6 bases). The CDR3 is made up of 15 amino acids. In germline, CDR1 is DFQATT, CDR2 SNEGSKA (reference sequence). With 3 bases removed from V and 5 bases from J, the gap between germline ends came to 18 bases. The CDR3 spells CSASSSTRVGDTQYF. The CDR3 coding sequence is TGCAGTGCTAGTAGTTCGACTAGGGTGGGAGATACGCAGTATTTT.

The V call is TRBV5-6, the J call TRBJ2-7, with TRBD1 identical over 8 bases. The germline CDR1 and CDR2 sequences are SGHDT and YYEEEE. This CDR3 region has 13 residues. V was clipped by 4 bases and J by 6 bases; unmatched bases: 6. In DNA form, the CDR3 reads TGTGCCAGCAGCGCGGACAGGGCGGGCGAGCAGTACTTC. Its protein product is CASSADRAGEQYF. Complete variable domain (other parts from reference TRBV5-6 and TRBJ2-7): DAGVTQSPTHLIKTRGQQVTLRCSPKSGHDTVSWYQQALGQGPQFIFQYYEEEERQRGNFPDRFSGHQFPNYSSELNVNALLLGDSALYLCASSADRAGEQYFGPGTRLTVT.

The V and J genes are TRBV25-1 and TRBJ2-7; 12 nucleotides match TRBD1. The CDR3 contains 15 residues. The germline V gene encodes CDR1 MGHDK and CDR2 SYGVNS. V lost 2 bases, J lost 6 bases, and 5 bases stayed unmatched. CDR3: CASSEDGDRGREQYF. The CDR3 DNA reads as TGTGCCAGCAGTGAAGATGGGGACAGGGGGCGCGAGCAGTACTTC.

V gene TRBV7-3 combines with J gene TRBJ1-4; no clear D gene. Germline V gene data show CDR1 as SGHTA and CDR2 as FQGTGA. CDR3 length: 15 residues. Between the trimmed V and J ends, which lost 1 base and 0 bases, there was a span of 6 bases. CDR3 DNA sequence: TGTGCCAGCAGCTTAAGCCCGGCAACTAATGAAAAACTGTTTTTT. Its protein is CASSLSPATNEKLFF.

This clone appeared once. V gene TRBV6-5 combines with J gene TRBJ1-1; the D is unclear. CDR1 and CDR2 (germline): MNHEY, SVGAGI. V was pared by 2 bases and J by 11 bases, with 15 bases between. This CDR3 is built from 13 residues. In nucleotides, the CDR3 is TGTGCCAGCAGTTACGTGCAGAGTGCCGGGGCTTTCTTT. Translating it yields CASSYVQSAGAFF.

The chain links TRBV13 to TRBJ2-1, with D tentatively TRBD2 (6 bases). Germline V gene lookup returns CDR1 PRHDT and CDR2 FYEKMQ (reference sequence). Trimming shortened V by 1 base and J by 4 bases, and 23 bases separated the two germline ends. The CDR3 is 19 amino acids. The CDR3 bases are TGTGCCAGCAGCTTAGTTAGGAACAGCGGGTGGAGGGATTACAATGAGCAGTTCTTC. Protein product: CASSLVRNSGWRDYNEQFF.